The subject of this entry is one T cell receptor beta chain. These data originate in a study of technical replicates of blood from a handful of donors. Here immunoSEQ multiplex PCR was the method, and the copy in TCRdb shows in-frame clones only, minus some. The repertoire holds 75,000 to 100,000 clones, with approximately 94% as singletons. V was clipped by 6 bases and J by 3 bases; unmatched bases: 6. The length of the CDR3 is 15 residues. Per the germline V gene, CDR1 is LNHDA and CDR2 is SQIVND (reference sequence). The sample consisted of T cells isolated from PBMCs. The chain uses TRBV19 and TRBJ2-1; 9 nucleotides agree with TRBD1. The clonotype originates from a human donor in good health. In nucleotides, the CDR3 is TGTGCCAGTAGAAAGGGGGACAGGGTCTACAATGAGCAGTTCTTC. Translating it yields CASRKGDRVYNEQFF.